This T cell receptor (beta chain) came from a study of cytomegalovirus exposure and HLA in healthy donors. Study observations and caveats: CMV antigen specificity of a few CMV-associated chains was confirmed in vitro. Within the data, a cluster of highly shared sequence variants was likely a sequencing artifact. Among TCR sequences, most were rare, though some public TCRs appeared in many donors.

This clone occurred a few times. Its target is unknown. The PCR was carried out with 60 Vbeta primers and 13 Jbeta primers. Some clones are missing from TCRdb's copy, which holds only in-frame ones; the method was immunoSEQ multiplex PCR. Of 100,000 to 150,000 clones in the sample, about 10% were seen once. Per the germline V gene, CDR1 is SNHLY and CDR2 is FYNNEI. With 7 bases removed from V and 5 bases from J, the gap between germline ends came to 17 bases. The CDR3 has 14 residues. This rearrangement joins TRBV2 to TRBJ2-5, with D possibly TRBD2 on 5 matching bases. Sequenced: PBMCs. The source of this sequence is a woman in her 40s in good health and CMV-seropositive. The CDR3 region has the DNA TGTGCCAGCAAGCTTGGTTCTAGCCAGGAGACCCAGTACTTC. Protein product: CASKLGSSQETQYF.